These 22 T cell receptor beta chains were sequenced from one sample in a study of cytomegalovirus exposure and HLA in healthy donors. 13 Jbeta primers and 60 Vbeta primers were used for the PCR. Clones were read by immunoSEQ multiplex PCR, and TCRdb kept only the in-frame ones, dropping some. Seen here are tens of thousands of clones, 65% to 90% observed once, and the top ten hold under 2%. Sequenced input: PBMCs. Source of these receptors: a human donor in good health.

For the CDR3, the DNA is TGTGCCAGCAGCCTGGCCGGGACTAGGGAGACCCAGTACTTC. Its protein is CASSLAGTRETQYF. This chain links TRBV5-4 with TRBJ2-5; 8 bases are shared with TRBD2. This CDR3 has 14 residues. After removal of 4 bases from V and 5 bases from J, the junction contained 7 bases not matched to a gene. Germline CDR1 SGHNT, CDR2 YYREEE (reference sequence).

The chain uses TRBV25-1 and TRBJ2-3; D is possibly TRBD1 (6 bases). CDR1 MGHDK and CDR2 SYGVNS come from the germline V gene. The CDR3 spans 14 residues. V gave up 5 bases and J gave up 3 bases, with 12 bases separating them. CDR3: CASSLRGSTDTQYF. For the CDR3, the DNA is TGTGCCAGCAGTTTAAGGGGGAGTACAGATACGCAGTATTTT.

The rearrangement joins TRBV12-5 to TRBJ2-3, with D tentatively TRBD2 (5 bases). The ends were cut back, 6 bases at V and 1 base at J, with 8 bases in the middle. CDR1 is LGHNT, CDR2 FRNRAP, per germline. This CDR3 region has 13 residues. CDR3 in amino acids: CASGGSGTDTQYF. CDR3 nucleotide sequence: TGTGCTAGTGGCGGTAGCGGCACAGATACGCAGTATTTT. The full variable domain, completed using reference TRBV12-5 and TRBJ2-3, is DARVTQTPRHKVTEMGQEVTMRCQPILGHNTVFWYRQTMMQGLELLAYFRNRAPLDDSGMPKDRFSAEMPDATLATLKIQPSEPRDSAVYFCASGGSGTDTQYFGPGTRLTVL.

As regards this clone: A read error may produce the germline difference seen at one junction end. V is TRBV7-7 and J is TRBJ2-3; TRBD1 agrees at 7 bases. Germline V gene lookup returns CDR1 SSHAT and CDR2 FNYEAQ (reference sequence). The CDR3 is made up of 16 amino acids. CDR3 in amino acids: CASSKQGIGGTDTQYF. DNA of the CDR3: TGTGCTAGCAGCAAACAGGGGATTGGGGGCACAGATACGCAGTATTTT.

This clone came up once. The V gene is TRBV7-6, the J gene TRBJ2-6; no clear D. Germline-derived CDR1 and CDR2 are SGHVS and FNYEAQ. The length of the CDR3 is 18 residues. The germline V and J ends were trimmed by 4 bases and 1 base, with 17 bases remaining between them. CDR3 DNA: TGTGCCAGCAGCTATAGTGGTACCGGGTTATCTGGGGCCAACGTCCTGACTTTC. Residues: CASSYSGTGLSGANVLTF.

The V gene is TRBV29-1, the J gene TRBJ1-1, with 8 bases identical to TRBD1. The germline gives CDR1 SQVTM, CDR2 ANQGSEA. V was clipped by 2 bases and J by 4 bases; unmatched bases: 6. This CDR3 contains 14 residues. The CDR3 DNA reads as TGCAGCGTTGAAAGAGACAGGGGAGGCACTGAAGCTTTCTTT. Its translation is CSVERDRGGTEAFF.

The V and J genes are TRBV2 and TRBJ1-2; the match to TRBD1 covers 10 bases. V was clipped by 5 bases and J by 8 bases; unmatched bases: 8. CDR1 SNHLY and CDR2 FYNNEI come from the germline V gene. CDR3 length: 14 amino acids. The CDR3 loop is CASSQETGGGGYTF. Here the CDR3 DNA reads TGTGCCAGCAGTCAAGAGACAGGGGGCGGGGGCTACACCTTC.

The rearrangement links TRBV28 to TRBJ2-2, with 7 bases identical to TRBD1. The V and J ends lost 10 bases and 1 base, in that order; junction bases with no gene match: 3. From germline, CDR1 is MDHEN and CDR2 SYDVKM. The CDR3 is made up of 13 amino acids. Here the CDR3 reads CATGTENTGELFF. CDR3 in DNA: TGTGCCACCGGGACAGAGAACACCGGGGAGCTGTTTTTT.

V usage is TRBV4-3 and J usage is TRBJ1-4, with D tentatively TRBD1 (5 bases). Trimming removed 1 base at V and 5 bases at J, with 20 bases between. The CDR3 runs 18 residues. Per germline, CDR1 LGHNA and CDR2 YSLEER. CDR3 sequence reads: CASSQAGLGGDWNEKLFF. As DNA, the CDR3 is TGCGCCAGCAGCCAAGCTGGTTTGGGGGGGGACTGGAATGAAAAACTGTTTTTT.

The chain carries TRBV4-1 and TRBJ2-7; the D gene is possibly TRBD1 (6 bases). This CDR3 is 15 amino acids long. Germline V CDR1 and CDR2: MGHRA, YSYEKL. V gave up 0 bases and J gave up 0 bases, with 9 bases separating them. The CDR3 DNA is TGCGCCAGCAGCCAAGAAGGGGGATTCTCCTACGAGCAGTACTTC. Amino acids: CASSQEGGFSYEQYF.

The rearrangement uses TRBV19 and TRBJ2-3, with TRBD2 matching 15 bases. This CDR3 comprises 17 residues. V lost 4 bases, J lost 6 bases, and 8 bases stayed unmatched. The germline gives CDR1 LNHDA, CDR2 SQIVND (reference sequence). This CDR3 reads CASSSPGLAGGRDTQYF. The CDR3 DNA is TGTGCCAGTAGTAGCCCGGGACTAGCGGGGGGCAGGGATACGCAGTATTTT.

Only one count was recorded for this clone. Here the CDR3 DNA reads TGTGCCAGCAGTTTCTTCAGACAGGGGGGTGAAAAACTGTTTTTT. Its protein is CASSFFRQGGEKLFF. This chain connects TRBV28 to TRBJ1-4; 9 bases are a match to TRBD1. J was trimmed by 7 bases and V by 3 bases; bases with no gene match: 6. The CDR3 runs to 15 residues. The germline gives CDR1 MDHEN, CDR2 SYDVKM.

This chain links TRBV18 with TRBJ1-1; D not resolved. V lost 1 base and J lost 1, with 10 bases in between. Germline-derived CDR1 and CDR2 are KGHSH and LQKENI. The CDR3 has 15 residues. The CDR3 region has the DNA TGTGCCAGCTCACCACACCCAGCGGCGAACACTGAAGCTTTCTTT. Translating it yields CASSPHPAANTEAFF.

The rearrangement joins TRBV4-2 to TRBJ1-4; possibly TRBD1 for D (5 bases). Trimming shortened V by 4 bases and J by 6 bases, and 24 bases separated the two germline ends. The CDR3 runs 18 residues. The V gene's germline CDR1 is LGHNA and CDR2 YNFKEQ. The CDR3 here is CASSLGDGRAGKDEKLFF. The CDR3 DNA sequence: TGTGCCAGCAGCCTCGGGGACGGACGTGCGGGGAAGGATGAAAAACTGTTTTTT.

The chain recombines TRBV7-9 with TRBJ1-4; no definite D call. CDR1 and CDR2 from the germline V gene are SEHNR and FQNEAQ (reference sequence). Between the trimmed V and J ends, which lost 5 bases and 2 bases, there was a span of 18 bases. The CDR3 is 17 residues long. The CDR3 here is CASSHPGGRATNEKLFF. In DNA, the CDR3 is TGTGCCAGCAGCCATCCCGGTGGGAGGGCTACTAATGAAAAACTGTTTTTT. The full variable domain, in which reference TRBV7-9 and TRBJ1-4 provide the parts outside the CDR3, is DTGVSQNPRHKITKRGQNVTFRCDPISEHNRLYWYRQTLGQGPEFLTYFQNEAQLEKSRLLSDRFSAERPKGSFSTLEIQRTEQGDSAMYLCASSHPGGRATNEKLFFGSGTQLSVL.

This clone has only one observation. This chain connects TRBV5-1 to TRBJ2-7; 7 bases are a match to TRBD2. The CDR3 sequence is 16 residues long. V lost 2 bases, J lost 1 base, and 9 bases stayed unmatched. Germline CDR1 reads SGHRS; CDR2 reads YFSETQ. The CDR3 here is CASSFLRETSSYEQYF. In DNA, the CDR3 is TGCGCCAGCAGCTTTCTGCGGGAGACGAGTTCCTACGAGCAGTACTTC.

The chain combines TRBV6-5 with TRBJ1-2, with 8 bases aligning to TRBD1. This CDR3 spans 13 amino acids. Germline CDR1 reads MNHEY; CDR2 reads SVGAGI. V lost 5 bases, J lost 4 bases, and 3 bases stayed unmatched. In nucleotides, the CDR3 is TGTGCCAGCAGTCGAGGACAGGGCTATGGCTACACCTTC. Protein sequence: CASSRGQGYGYTF.

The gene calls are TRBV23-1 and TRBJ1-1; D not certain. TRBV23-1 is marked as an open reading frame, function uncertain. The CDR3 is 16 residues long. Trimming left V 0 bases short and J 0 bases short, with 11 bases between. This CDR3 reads CASSQSWKRMNTEAFF. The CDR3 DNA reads TGCGCCAGCAGTCAATCTTGGAAGAGGATGAACACTGAAGCTTTCTTT.

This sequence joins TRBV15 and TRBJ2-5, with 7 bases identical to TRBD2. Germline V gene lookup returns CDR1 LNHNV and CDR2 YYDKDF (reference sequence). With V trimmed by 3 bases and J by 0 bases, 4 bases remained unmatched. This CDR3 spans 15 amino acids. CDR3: CATSSRAGDQETQYF. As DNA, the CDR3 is TGTGCCACCAGCAGCCGGGCGGGGGACCAAGAGACCCAGTACTTC.

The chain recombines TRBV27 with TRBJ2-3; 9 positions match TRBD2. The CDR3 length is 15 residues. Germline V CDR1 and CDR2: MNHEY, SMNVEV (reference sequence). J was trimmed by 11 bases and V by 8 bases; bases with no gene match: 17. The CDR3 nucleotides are TGTGCCAGCCTCAATAGCGGGGGCGTCCCGCGCAAGCAGTATTTT. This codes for CASLNSGGVPRKQYF.

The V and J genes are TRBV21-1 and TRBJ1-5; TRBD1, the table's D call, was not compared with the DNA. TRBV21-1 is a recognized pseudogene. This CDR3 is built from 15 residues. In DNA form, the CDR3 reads TGTGCCACCGGTTACACCAGGGGGCGGAATCAGCCCCAGCATTTT. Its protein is CATGYTRGRNQPQHF.

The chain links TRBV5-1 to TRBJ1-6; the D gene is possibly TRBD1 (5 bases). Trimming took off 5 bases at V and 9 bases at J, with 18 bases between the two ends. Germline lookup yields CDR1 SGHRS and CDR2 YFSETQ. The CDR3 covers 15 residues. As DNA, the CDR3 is TGCGCCAGCAGTAGCTCGGGACTAAACGGTTCACCCCTCCACTTT. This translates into CASSSSGLNGSPLHF.